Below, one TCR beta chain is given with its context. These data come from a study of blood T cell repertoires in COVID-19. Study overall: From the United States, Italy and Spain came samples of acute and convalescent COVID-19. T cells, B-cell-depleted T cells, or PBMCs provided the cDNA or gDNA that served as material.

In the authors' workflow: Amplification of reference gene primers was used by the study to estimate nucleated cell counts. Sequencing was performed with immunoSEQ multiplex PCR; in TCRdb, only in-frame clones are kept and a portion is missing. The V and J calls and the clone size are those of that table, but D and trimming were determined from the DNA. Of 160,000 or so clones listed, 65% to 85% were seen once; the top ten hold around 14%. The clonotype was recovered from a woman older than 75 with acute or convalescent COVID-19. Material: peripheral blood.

CDR3 region: CASSSSGDQETQYF. For the CDR3, the DNA is TGCGCCAGCAGCTCTAGCGGGGACCAAGAGACCCAGTACTTC. The V call is TRBV5-1, the J call TRBJ2-5, with 9 positions matching TRBD2. Per germline, CDR1 SGHRS and CDR2 YFSETQ. V lost 3 bases to trimming and J lost 0 bases; unmatched junction nucleotides: 0. The CDR3 loop spans 14 amino acids.